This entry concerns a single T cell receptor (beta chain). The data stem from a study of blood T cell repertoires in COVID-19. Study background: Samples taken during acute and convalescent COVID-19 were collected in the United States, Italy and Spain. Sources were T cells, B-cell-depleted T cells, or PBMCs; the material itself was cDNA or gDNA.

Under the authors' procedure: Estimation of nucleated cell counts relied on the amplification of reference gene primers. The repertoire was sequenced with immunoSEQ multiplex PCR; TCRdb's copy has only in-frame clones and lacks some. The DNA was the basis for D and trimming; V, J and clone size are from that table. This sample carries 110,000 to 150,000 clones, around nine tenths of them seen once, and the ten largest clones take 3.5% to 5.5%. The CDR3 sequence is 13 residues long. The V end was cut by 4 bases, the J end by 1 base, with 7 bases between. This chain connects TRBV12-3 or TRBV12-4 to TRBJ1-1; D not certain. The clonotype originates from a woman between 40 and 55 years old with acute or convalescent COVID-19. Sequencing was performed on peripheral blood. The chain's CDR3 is CASSSTGNTEAFF. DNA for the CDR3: TGTGCCAGCAGTTCAACTGGGAACACTGAAGCTTTCTTT.